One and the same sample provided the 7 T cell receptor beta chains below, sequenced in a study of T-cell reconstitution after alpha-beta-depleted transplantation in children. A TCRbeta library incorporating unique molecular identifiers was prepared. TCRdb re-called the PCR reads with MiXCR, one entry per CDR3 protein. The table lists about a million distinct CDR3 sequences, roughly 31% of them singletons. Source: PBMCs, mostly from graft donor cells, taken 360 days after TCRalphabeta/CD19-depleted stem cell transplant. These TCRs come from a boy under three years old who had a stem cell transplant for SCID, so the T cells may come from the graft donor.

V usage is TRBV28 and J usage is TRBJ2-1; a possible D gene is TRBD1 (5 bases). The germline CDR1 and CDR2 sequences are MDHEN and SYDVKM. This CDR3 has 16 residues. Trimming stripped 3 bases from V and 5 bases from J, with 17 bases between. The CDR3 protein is CASSFSYRMVNNEQFF. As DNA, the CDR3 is TGTGCCAGCAGTTTCTCTTACAGGATGGTTAACAATGAGCAGTTCTTC.

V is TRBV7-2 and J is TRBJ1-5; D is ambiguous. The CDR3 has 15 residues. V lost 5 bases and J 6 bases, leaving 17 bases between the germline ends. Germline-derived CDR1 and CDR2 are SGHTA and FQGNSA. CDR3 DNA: TGTGCCAGCAGCCCCCGGGCCCTAGGGAGTCAGCCCCAGCATTTT. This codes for CASSPRALGSQPQHF.

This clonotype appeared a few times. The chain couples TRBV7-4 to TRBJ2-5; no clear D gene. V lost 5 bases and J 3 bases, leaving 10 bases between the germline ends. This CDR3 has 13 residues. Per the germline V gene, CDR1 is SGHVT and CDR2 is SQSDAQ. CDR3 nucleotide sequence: TGTGCCAGCAGCCCAACAACAAAAGAGACCCAGTACTTC. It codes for CASSPTTKETQYF.

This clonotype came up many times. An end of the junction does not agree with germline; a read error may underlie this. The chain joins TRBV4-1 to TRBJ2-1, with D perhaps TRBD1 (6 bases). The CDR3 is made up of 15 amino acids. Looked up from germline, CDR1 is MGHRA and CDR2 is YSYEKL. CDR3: CASSQGQGTYNEQFF. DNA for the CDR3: TGTGCCAGCAGTCAGGGGCAGGGGACCTACAATGAGCAGTTCTTC.

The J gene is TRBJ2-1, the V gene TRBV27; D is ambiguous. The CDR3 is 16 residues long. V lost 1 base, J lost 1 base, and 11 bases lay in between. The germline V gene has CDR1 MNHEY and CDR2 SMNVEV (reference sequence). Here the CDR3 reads CASSLYRPLSYNEQFF. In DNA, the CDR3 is TGTGCCAGCAGTTTATATCGACCCCTTTCCTACAATGAGCAGTTCTTC.

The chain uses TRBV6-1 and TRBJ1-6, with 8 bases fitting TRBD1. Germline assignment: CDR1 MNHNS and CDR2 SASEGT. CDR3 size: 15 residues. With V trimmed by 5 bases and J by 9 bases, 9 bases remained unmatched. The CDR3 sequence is CASSITTGVASPLHF. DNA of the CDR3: TGTGCCAGCAGTATAACGACAGGGGTTGCTTCACCCCTCCACTTT.

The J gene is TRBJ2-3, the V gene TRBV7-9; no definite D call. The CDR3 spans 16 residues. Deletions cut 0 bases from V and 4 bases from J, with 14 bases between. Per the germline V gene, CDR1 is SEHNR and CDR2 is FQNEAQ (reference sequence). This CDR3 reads CASSLASSFGSDTQYF. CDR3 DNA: TGTGCCAGCAGCTTAGCTTCAAGTTTCGGATCAGATACGCAGTATTTT.